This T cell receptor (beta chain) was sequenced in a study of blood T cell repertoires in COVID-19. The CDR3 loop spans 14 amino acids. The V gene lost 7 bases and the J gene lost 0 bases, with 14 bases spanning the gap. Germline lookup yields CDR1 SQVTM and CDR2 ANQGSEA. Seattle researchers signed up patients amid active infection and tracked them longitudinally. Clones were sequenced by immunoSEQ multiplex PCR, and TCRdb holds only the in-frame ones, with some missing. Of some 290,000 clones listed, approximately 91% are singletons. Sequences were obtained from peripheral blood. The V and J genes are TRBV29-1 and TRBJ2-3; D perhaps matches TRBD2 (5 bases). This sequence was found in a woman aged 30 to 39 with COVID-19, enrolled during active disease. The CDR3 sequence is CSAPRGSSTDTQYF. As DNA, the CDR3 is TGCAGCGCCCCCCGGGGATCGAGCACAGATACGCAGTATTTT.